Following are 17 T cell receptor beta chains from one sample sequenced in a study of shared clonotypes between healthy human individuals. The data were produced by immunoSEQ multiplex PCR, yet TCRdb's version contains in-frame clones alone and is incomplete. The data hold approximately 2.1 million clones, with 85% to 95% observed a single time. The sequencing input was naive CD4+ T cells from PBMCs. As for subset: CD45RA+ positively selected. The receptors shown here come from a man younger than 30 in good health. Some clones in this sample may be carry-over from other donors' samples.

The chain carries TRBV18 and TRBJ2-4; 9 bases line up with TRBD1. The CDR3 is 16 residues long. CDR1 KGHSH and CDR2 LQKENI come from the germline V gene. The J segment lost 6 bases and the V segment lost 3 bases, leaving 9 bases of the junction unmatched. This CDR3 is CASSPGQGGSRNIQYF. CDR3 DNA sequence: TGTGCCAGCTCACCGGGACAGGGAGGGAGTAGAAACATTCAGTACTTC.

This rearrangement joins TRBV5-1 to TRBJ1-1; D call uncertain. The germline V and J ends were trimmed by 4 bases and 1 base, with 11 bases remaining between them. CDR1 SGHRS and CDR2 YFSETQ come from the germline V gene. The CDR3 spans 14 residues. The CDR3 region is CASSTEDGNTEAFF. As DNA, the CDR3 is TGCGCCAGCAGCACTGAGGACGGGAACACTGAAGCTTTCTTT.

Here the CDR3 DNA reads TGTGCCAGCGGACGAATACGGACCCTTTACAATGAGCAGTTCTTC. This encodes CASGRIRTLYNEQFF. The rearrangement uses TRBV27 and TRBJ2-1, with D unresolved. The CDR3 runs to 15 residues. Trimming removed 8 bases at V and 4 bases at J, with 18 bases between. From germline, CDR1 is MNHEY and CDR2 SMNVEV (reference sequence).

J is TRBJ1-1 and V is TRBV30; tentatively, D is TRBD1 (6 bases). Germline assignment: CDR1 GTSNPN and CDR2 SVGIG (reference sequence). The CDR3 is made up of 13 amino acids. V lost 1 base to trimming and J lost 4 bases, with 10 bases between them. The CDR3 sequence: CAWSGQGITEAFF. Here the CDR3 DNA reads TGTGCCTGGAGTGGGCAGGGGATCACTGAAGCTTTCTTT.

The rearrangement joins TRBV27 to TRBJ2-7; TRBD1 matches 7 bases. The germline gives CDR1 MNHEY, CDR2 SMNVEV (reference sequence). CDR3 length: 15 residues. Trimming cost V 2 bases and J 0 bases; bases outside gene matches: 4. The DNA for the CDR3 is TGTGCCAGCAGTTTAATGGGACAGACCTCCTACGAGCAGTACTTC. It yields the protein CASSLMGQTSYEQYF.

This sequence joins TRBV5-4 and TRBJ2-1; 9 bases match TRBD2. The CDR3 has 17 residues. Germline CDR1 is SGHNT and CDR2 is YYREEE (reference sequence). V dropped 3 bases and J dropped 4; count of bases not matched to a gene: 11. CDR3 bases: TGTGCCAGCAGCTCTGACCTTAGCGGGAGAGTTTACAATGAGCAGTTCTTC. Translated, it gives CASSSDLSGRVYNEQFF.

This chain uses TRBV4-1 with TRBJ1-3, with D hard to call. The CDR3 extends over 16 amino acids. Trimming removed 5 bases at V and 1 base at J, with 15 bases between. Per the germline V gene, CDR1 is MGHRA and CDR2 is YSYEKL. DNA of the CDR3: TGCGCCAGCAGCATGAACTGGCAGCAATCTGGAAACACCATATATTTT. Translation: CASSMNWQQSGNTIYF.

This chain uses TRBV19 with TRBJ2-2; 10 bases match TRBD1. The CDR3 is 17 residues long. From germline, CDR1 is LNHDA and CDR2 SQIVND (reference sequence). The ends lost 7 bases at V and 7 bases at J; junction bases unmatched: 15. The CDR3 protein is CASTVVRGTGAGGELFF. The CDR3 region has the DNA TGTGCCAGTACAGTCGTACGCGGGACAGGGGCCGGCGGGGAGCTGTTTTTT.

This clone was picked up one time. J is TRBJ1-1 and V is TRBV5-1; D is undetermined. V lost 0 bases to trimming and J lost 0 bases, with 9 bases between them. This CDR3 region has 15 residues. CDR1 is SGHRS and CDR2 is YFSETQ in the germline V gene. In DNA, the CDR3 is TGCGCCAGCAGCTTGGCCGTGGCGGTGAACACTGAAGCTTTCTTT. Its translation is CASSLAVAVNTEAFF.

CDR3 loop: CASKAGGSLGYNEQFF. The CDR3 nucleotides read TGCGCCAGCAAGGCGGGAGGGTCTTTGGGCTACAATGAGCAGTTCTTC. This chain connects TRBV4-3 to TRBJ2-1; 9 bases are a match to TRBD2. CDR3 length: 16 residues. Germline CDR1 LGHNA, CDR2 YSLEER. Trimming removed 7 bases from V and 3 bases from J; junction bases left unmatched: 10.

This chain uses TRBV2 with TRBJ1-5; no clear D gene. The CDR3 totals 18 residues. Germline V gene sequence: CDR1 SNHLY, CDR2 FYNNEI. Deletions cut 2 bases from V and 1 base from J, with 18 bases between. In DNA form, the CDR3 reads TGTGCCAGCAGTGAAAGGTTTCTGTCCAGGAAAAGCAATCAGCCCCAGCATTTT. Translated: CASSERFLSRKSNQPQHF.

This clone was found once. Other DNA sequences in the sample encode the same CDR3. The CDR3 DNA sequence: TGTGCCAGCAGTAGACAGGGAACCTACGAGCAGTACTTC. It encodes CASSRQGTYEQYF. This chain uses TRBV6-1 with TRBJ2-7, with 7 bases fitting TRBD1. CDR1 and CDR2 (germline): MNHNS, SASEGT. Trimming took 5 bases from V and 2 from J; bases not matched to a gene: 3. The CDR3 runs 13 residues.

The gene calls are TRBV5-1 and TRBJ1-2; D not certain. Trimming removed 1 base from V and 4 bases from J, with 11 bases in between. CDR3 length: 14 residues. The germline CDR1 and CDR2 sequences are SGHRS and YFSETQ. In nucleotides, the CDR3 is TGCGCCAGCAGCTTGCTGAAAGCGGGCTATGGCTACACCTTC. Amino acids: CASSLLKAGYGYTF.

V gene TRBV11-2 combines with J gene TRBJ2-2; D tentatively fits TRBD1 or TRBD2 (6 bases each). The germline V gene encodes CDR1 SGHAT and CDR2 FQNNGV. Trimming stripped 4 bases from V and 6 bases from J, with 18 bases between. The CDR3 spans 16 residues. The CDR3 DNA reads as TGTGCCAGCAGCTCGGGGGCTCCGAGGGGGGCCGGGGAGCTGTTTTTT. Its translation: CASSSGAPRGAGELFF. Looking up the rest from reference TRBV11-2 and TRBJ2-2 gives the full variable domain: EAGVAQSPRYKIIEKRQSVAFWCNPISGHATLYWYQQILGQGPKLLIQFQNNGVVDDSQLPKDRFSAERLKGVDSTLKIQPAKLEDSAVYLCASSSGAPRGAGELFFGEGSRLTVL.

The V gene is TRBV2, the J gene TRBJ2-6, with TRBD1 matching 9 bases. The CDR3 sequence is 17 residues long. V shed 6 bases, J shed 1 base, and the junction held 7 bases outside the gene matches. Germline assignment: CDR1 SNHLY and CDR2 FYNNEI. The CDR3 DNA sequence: TGTGCCAGCAGGACGGGGACAGGGCGGTCTGGGGCCAACGTCCTGACTTTC. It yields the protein CASRTGTGRSGANVLTF.

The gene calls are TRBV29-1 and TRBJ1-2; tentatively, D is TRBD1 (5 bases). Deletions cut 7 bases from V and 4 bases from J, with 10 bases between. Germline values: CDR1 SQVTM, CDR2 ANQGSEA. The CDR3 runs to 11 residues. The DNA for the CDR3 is TGCAGCGCTGGGGACCTCTATGGCTACACCTTC. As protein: CSAGDLYGYTF. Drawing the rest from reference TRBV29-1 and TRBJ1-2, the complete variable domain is SAVISQKPSRDICQRGTSLTIQCQVDSQVTMMFWYRQQPGQSLTLIATANQGSEATYESGFVIDKFPISRPNLTFSTLTVSNMSPEDSSIYLCSAGDLYGYTFGSGTRLTVV.

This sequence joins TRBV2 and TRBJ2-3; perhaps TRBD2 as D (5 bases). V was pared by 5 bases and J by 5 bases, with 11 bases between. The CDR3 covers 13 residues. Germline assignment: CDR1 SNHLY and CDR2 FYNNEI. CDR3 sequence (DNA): TGTGCCAGCAGTCCTTTAACTAGAGATACGCAGTATTTT. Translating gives CASSPLTRDTQYF.